A single sample gave rise to the 23 T cell receptor beta chains below, sequenced in a study of blood T cell repertoires in COVID-19. The method was immunoSEQ multiplex PCR; TCRdb's version includes in-frame clones alone and lacks a portion of them. The sample yields 120,000 or so clones, over 75% seen once. Input material: peripheral blood. These receptors came from a man aged 50-60 years with acute or convalescent COVID-19.

To note about this clone: The sample has other DNA sequences that encode this CDR3 too. V usage is TRBV6-4 and J usage is TRBJ2-1; no clear D gene. Trimming pared 4 bases from V and 0 bases from J, leaving 4 bases between. The CDR3 covers 13 residues. Germline CDR1 reads MRHNA; CDR2 reads SNTAGT. The CDR3 coding sequence is TGTGCCAGCAGTGCGGGCTCCTACAATGAGCAGTTCTTC. As protein: CASSAGSYNEQFF.

V is TRBV11-3 and J is TRBJ1-1; the D gene is possibly TRBD1 (6 bases). The CDR3 spans 13 residues. Germline loops: CDR1 SGHNT, CDR2 YENEEA. Trimming stripped 4 bases from V and 6 bases from J, with 12 bases between. CDR3 DNA: TGTGCCAGCAGCTCTACAGGGATCGCTGAAGCTTTCTTT. Encoded protein: CASSSTGIAEAFF.

The CDR3 nucleotides are TGTGCCAGCAGACATGGACTAGCGGGAGCATTCAGTGAGCAGTTCTTC. Translation gives CASRHGLAGAFSEQFF. The V gene is TRBV2, the J gene TRBJ2-1; 13 positions agree with TRBD2. CDR1 SNHLY and CDR2 FYNNEI come from the germline V gene. The J segment lost 9 bases and the V segment lost 6 bases, leaving 11 bases of the junction unmatched. This CDR3 comprises 16 residues.

The chain has TRBV18 and TRBJ2-7, with 16 bases fitting TRBD2. This CDR3 is 18 amino acids long. The J segment lost 3 bases and the V segment lost 6 bases, leaving 11 bases of the junction unmatched. The V gene's germline CDR1 is KGHSH and CDR2 LQKENI. The CDR3 sequence: CASSPAGTSGRAFYEQYF. For the CDR3, the DNA is TGTGCCAGCTCGCCTGCCGGGACTAGCGGGAGGGCGTTCTACGAGCAGTACTTC.

The J gene is TRBJ2-3, the V gene TRBV24-1; 9 bases match TRBD2. The V gene end was trimmed by 3 bases and the J gene end by 3 bases; junction bases not matched to a gene: 9. Germline CDR1 and CDR2: KGHDR and SFDVKD. The CDR3 has 17 amino acids. CDR3 nucleotides: TGTGCCACCAGTGATCCCAGACTAGCGGAGAGGACAGATACGCAGTATTTT. Translation: CATSDPRLAERTDTQYF.

The CDR3 loop reads CASSYSGTLNTEAFF. The CDR3 DNA follows: TGTGCCAGCAGTTACTCCGGGACACTTAACACTGAAGCTTTCTTT. V and J are TRBV6-5 and TRBJ1-1; possible D gene TRBD1, 6 bases. Trimming pared 0 bases from V and 2 bases from J, leaving 10 bases between. Germline CDR1 MNHEY, CDR2 SVGAGI. This CDR3 comprises 15 residues.

V gene TRBV18 combines with J gene TRBJ2-2; 15 nucleotides line up with TRBD2. Trimming took 2 bases from V and 0 from J; bases not matched to a gene: 4. The germline CDR1 and CDR2 sequences are KGHSH and LQKENI. The CDR3 has 19 amino acids. CDR3 sequence: CASSPSGLAGGSNTGELFF. In DNA form, the CDR3 reads TGTGCCAGCTCACCATCCGGACTAGCGGGAGGGTCGAACACCGGGGAGCTGTTTTTT.

DNA for the CDR3: TGTGCCAGCAGCCAAGATTCAGGGGATCACACCGGGGAGCTGTTTTTT. This codes for CASSQDSGDHTGELFF. The chain uses TRBV14 and TRBJ2-2, with D maybe TRBD1 (6 bases). Germline CDR1 is SGHDN and CDR2 is FVKESK. V lost 0 bases, J lost 3 bases, and 11 bases lay in between. This CDR3 contains 16 residues.

V is TRBV5-1 and J is TRBJ2-1; TRBD2 matches at 13 bases. CDR1 and CDR2 (germline): SGHRS, YFSETQ. There are 16 residues in the CDR3. V shed 6 bases, J shed 1 base, and the junction held 4 bases outside the gene matches. CDR3 nucleotides: TGCGCCAGCACCGAACTAGCGGGAGGGTCCTACAATGAGCAGTTCTTC. It is translated as CASTELAGGSYNEQFF.

V gene TRBV19 combines with J gene TRBJ2-5; 7 bases match TRBD2. The CDR3 length is 16 residues. Looked up from germline, CDR1 is LNHDA and CDR2 is SQIVND (reference sequence). The J segment lost 2 bases and the V segment lost 1 base, leaving 7 bases of the junction unmatched. In DNA, the CDR3 is TGTGCCAGTAGTATAGGGTTCAGCGGGGTACAAGAGACCCAGTACTTC. It codes for CASSIGFSGVQETQYF.

CDR3 sequence: CSLPWTGDGYTF. The CDR3 coding sequence is TGCAGCCTCCCTTGGACAGGGGATGGCTACACCTTC. The rearrangement links TRBV29-1 to TRBJ1-2; TRBD1 matches 9 bases. From germline, CDR1 is SQVTM and CDR2 ANQGSEA. V was clipped by 8 bases and J by 6 bases; unmatched bases: 7. The CDR3 has 12 amino acids.

This chain uses TRBV7-2 with TRBJ1-2, with D possibly being TRBD1 (6 bases). V shed 1 base and J shed 4 bases, with 13 bases lying between them. The CDR3 length is 15 residues. CDR1 and CDR2 from the germline V gene are SGHTA and FQGNSA. CDR3 region: CASSLVGAGAYGYTF. As DNA, the CDR3 is TGTGCCAGCAGCTTAGTGGGGGCAGGGGCCTATGGCTACACCTTC. Variable domain in full (rest from reference TRBV7-2 and TRBJ1-2): GAGVSQSPSNKVTEKGKDVELRCDPISGHTALYWYRQSLGQGLEFLIYFQGNSAPDKSGLPSDRFSAERTGGSVSTLTIQRTQQEDSAVYLCASSLVGAGAYGYTFGSGTRLTVV.

This chain links TRBV3-1 (or the pseudogene TRBV3-2) with TRBJ1-6, with 9 bases identical to TRBD1. This CDR3 is built from 16 residues. V gave up 2 bases and J gave up 5 bases; unmatched junction bases: 4. Germline values: CDR1 LGHDT, CDR2 YNNKEL (reference sequence). The DNA for the CDR3 is TGTGCCAGCAGCCAATTTAGGGACAGGGATAATTCACCCCTCCACTTT. Translating it yields CASSQFRDRDNSPLHF.

The chain joins TRBV6-5 to TRBJ1-2; the D gene is possibly TRBD1 (6 bases). With 5 bases removed from V and 8 bases from J, the gap between germline ends came to 12 bases. Germline loops: CDR1 MNHEY, CDR2 SVGAGI. This CDR3 has 12 amino acids. CDR3 region: CASSMTGWGYTF. DNA of the CDR3: TGTGCCAGCAGTATGACAGGCTGGGGCTACACCTTC.

The CDR3 coding sequence is TGTGCCAGCACTATAAGGGGACAGGGCCTCACCGGGGAGCTGTTTTTT. This encodes CASTIRGQGLTGELFF. The chain recombines TRBV7-9 with TRBJ2-2, with 9 positions matching TRBD1. V dropped 7 bases and J dropped 4; count of bases not matched to a gene: 10. This CDR3 spans 16 amino acids. The V gene's germline CDR1 is SEHNR and CDR2 FQNEAQ (reference sequence). Full variable domain (outside the CDR3, taken from reference TRBV7-9 and TRBJ2-2): DTGVSQNPRHKITKRGQNVTFRCDPISEHNRLYWYRQTLGQGPEFLTYFQNEAQLEKSRLLSDRFSAERPKGSFSTLEIQRTEQGDSAMYLCASTIRGQGLTGELFFGEGSRLTVL.

This clone was counted once. V and J are TRBV24-1 and TRBJ2-1; D unclear. The V end lost 7 bases, the J end lost 0 bases, and 6 bases lay between the germline ends. The CDR3 runs to 13 residues. Germline values: CDR1 KGHDR, CDR2 SFDVKD. CDR3 protein: CATRKSSYNEQFF. In DNA form, the CDR3 reads TGTGCCACCAGAAAGAGCTCCTACAATGAGCAGTTCTTC.

This sequence joins TRBV9 and TRBJ2-2, with D unclear. The CDR3 sequence is 14 residues long. V was trimmed by 3 bases and J by 1 base, leaving 7 bases between them. Germline CDR1 and CDR2: SGDLS and YYNGEE. The CDR3 is CASSGRLNTGELFF. CDR3 bases: TGTGCCAGCAGCGGTCGACTGAACACCGGGGAGCTGTTTTTT.

This rearrangement joins TRBV12-3 or TRBV12-4 to TRBJ1-2, with 8 bases identical to TRBD1. This CDR3 has 13 residues. J lost 5 bases, V lost 11 bases, and 10 bases had no gene match. The CDR3 here is CASEGTGGYGYTF. For the CDR3, the DNA is TGTGCCTCAGAGGGGACAGGAGGGTATGGCTACACCTTC.

The J gene is TRBJ2-7, the V gene TRBV6-5; D is unclear. V lost 2 bases to trimming and J lost 2 bases, with 7 bases between them. This CDR3 has 13 amino acids. Germline assignment: CDR1 MNHEY and CDR2 SVGAGI. In DNA, the CDR3 is TGTGCCAGCAGTTACGGCCAAACCTACGAGCAGTACTTC. It encodes CASSYGQTYEQYF.

The chain links TRBV10-3 to TRBJ2-7, with TRBD1 identical over 10 bases. CDR1 is ENHRY and CDR2 is SYGVKD in the germline V gene. V shed 8 bases and J 6 bases; nucleotides not matched to a gene: 4. The CDR3 consists of 12 residues. The CDR3 nucleotides are TGTGCCATCGGGACAGGGGCCTCCGAGCAGTACTTC. It codes for CAIGTGASEQYF.

Written as DNA, the CDR3 is TGCGCCAGCCGAGTTCACCCGAACACTGAAGCTTTCTTT. Amino acid sequence: CASRVHPNTEAFF. This chain joins TRBV5-1 and TRBJ1-1; D ambiguous. Germline V CDR1 and CDR2: SGHRS, YFSETQ. V dropped 7 bases and J dropped 1 base, with 11 bases sitting between them. The CDR3 has 13 amino acids.

The rearrangement uses TRBV3-1 (or the pseudogene TRBV3-2) and TRBJ1-1; D is unresolved. Trimming removed 0 bases at V and 0 bases at J, with 11 bases between. The germline gives CDR1 LGHDT, CDR2 YNNKEL (reference sequence). The CDR3 runs 16 residues. The CDR3 protein is CASSQEFQAMNTEAFF. The CDR3 bases are TGTGCCAGCAGCCAAGAATTCCAGGCCATGAACACTGAAGCTTTCTTT.

The V and J genes are TRBV24-1 and TRBJ2-5; 9 bases agree with TRBD1. The CDR3 runs 15 residues. The ends lost 3 bases at V and 4 bases at J; junction bases unmatched: 5. The germline gives CDR1 KGHDR, CDR2 SFDVKD. CDR3 protein: CATSDPGQGPETQYF. The CDR3 DNA reads as TGTGCCACCAGTGATCCAGGACAGGGGCCAGAGACCCAGTACTTC.